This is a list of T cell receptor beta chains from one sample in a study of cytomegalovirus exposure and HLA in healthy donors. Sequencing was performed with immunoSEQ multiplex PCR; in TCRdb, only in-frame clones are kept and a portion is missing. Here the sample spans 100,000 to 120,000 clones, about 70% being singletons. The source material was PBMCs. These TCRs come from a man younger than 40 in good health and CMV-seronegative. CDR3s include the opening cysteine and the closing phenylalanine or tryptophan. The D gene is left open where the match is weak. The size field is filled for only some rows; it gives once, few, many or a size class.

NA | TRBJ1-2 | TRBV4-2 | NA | CASSQDYRGYTF | TGTGCCAGCAGCCAAGATTACAGGGGCTACACCTTC
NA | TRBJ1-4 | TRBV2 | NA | CASSVSAGWTNEKLFF | TGTGCCAGCAGTGTTTCCGCAGGGTGGACTAATGAAAAACTGTTTTTT
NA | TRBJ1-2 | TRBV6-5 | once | CASSPRGDEGYTF | TGTGCCAGCAGTCCTCGGGGAGATGAAGGCTACACCTTC
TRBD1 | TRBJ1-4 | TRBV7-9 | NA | CASSYGQATNEKLFF | TGTGCCAGCAGCTATGGACAGGCAACTAATGAAAAACTGTTTTTT
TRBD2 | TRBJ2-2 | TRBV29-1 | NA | CSVYSGMSHTGELFF | TGCAGCGTTTATAGCGGGATGTCACACACCGGGGAGCTGTTTTTT
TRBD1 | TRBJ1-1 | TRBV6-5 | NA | CASSSGQGNTEAFF | TGTGCCAGCAGTTCTGGACAGGGAAACACTGAAGCTTTCTTT
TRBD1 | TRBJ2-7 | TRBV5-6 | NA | CASSWGWTGGRSYEQYF | TGTGCCAGCAGTTGGGGATGGACAGGGGGAAGGAGCTACGAGCAGTACTTC
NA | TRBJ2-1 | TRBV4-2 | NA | CASSQDRDFGLYEQFF | TGTGCCAGCAGCCAAGATAGGGACTTTGGGCTCTATGAGCAGTTCTTC
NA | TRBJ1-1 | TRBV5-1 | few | CASSLTPRGRVDTEAFF | TGCGCCAGCAGCTTGACCCCTCGAGGCAGGGTGGACACTGAAGCTTTCTTT
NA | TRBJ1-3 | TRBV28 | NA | CASSFGREDTIYF | TGTGCCAGCAGTTTCGGAAGGGAGGACACCATATATTTT
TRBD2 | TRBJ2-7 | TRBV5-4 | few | CASSPPAGAYEQYF | TGTGCCAGCAGCCCCCCAGCGGGAGCCTACGAGCAGTACTTC
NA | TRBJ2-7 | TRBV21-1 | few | CASTEAKRWTCPYYEQYF | TGTGCCAGCACCGAAGCAAAACGCTGGACATGTCCCTACTACGAGCAGTACTTC
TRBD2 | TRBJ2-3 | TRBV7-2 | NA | CASSSREGRTDTQYF | TGTGCCAGCAGCTCCCGGGAGGGACGCACAGATACGCAGTATTTT
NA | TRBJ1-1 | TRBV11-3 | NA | CASSRSNTEAFF | TGTGCCAGCAGCCGGTCGAACACTGAAGCTTTCTTT
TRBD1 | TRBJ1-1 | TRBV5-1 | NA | CASSFSGQTIRDTEAFF | TGCGCCAGCAGCTTTTCGGGACAGACTATTCGGGACACTGAAGCTTTCTTT
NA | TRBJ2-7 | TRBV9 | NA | CASSVDAAAGYEQYF | TGTGCCAGCAGCGTAGACGCGGCAGCCGGATACGAGCAGTACTTC
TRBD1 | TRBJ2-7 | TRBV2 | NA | CASRRTGPPYEQYF | TGTGCCAGCAGACGGACAGGGCCTCCCTACGAGCAGTACTTC
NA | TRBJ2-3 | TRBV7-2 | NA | CASSSGIPTDTQYF | TGTGCCAGCAGCTCCGGGATACCCACAGATACGCAGTATTTT
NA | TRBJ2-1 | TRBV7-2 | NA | CASSFVVSSYNEQFF | TGTGCCAGCAGCTTTGTGGTTAGCTCCTACAATGAGCAGTTCTTC
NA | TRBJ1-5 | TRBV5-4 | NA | CASSLDSSNQPQHF | TGTGCCAGCAGCTTGGACTCTAGCAATCAGCCCCAGCATTTT
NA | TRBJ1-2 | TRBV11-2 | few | CASSLEQTDYGYTF | TGTGCCAGCAGCTTAGAACAAACAGACTATGGCTACACCTTC
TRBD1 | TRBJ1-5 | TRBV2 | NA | CASSLLQGANQPQHF | TGTGCCAGCAGTCTTCTACAGGGGGCTAATCAGCCCCAGCATTTT
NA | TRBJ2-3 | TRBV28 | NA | CASSLTAVITDTQYF | TGTGCCAGCAGTTTGACAGCTGTAATCACAGATACGCAGTATTTT
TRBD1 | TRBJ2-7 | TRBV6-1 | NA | CASSGGGRSEQYF | TGTGCCAGCAGTGGAGGGGGCCGTAGTGAGCAGTACTTC
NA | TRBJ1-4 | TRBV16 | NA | CASSQSFPGGKLFF | TGTGCCAGCAGCCAATCTTTTCCCGGGGGAAAACTGTTTTTT
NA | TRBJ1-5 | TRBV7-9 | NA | CASSLRQDSNQPQHF | TGTGCCAGCAGCTTACGGCAGGATAGCAATCAGCCCCAGCATTTT
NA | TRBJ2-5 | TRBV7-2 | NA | CASSSSGSETQYF | TGTGCCAGCAGCTCCTCGGGGAGCGAGACCCAGTACTTC
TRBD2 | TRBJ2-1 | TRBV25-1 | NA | CASSERGGNYNEQFF | TGTGCCAGCAGTGAGCGGGGAGGGAACTACAATGAGCAGTTCTTC
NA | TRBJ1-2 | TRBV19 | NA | CASSIQFRGNYGYTF | TGTGCCAGTAGTATCCAGTTTCGGGGGAACTATGGCTACACCTTC
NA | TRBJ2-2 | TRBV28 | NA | CASSLGGAEGGELFF | TGTGCCAGCAGTTTAGGCGGCGCGGAGGGAGGGGAGCTGTTTTTT
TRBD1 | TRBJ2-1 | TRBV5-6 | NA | CASSSGTGYNEQFF | TGTGCCAGCAGCTCCGGGACAGGGTACAATGAGCAGTTCTTC
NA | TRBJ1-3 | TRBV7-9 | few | CASSSEAGNTIYF | TGTGCCAGCAGCTCCGAGGCGGGAAACACCATATATTTT
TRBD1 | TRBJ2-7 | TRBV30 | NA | CAWNAGTGGYEQYF | TGTGCCTGGAACGCCGGGACAGGAGGTTACGAGCAGTACTTC
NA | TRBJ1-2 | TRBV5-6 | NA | CASERVAGRGGYTF | TGTGCCAGCGAGCGGGTCGCAGGGCGCGGTGGCTACACCTTC
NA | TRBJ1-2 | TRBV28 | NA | CASSFGGRNYGYTF | TGTGCCAGCAGTTTTGGAGGCAGAAACTATGGCTACACCTTC
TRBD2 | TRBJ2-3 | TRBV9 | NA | CASSATSYSTDTQYF | TGTGCCAGCAGCGCGACTAGCTATAGCACAGATACGCAGTATTTT
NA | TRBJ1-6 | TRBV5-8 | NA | CASSLPGSNSPLHF | TGTGCCAGCAGCTTGCCGGGATCTAATTCACCCCTCCACTTT
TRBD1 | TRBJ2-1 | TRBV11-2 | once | CASSLARDSTYNEQFF | TGTGCCAGCAGCTTAGCAAGGGACAGTACTTACAATGAGCAGTTCTTC
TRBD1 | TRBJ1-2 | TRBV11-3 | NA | CASSDPTGAGGYTF | TGTGCCAGCAGCGACCCGACAGGGGCTGGTGGCTACACCTTC
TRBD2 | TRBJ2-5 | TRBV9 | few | CASSVGAGGRPETQYF | TGTGCCAGCAGCGTAGGAGCGGGAGGGCGTCCGGAGACCCAGTACTTC
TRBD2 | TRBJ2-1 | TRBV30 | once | CAWSPTSGSEQFF | TGTGCCTGGAGCCCGACTAGCGGGAGTGAGCAGTTCTTC
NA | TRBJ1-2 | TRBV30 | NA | CAWDPGHGDGYTF | TGTGCCTGGGACCCGGGACACGGTGATGGCTACACCTTC
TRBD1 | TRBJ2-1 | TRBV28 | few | CASSLDRVVNEQFF | TGTGCCAGCAGTTTGGACAGGGTGGTCAATGAGCAGTTCTTC
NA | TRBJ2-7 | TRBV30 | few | CAWSAYRFEQYF | TGTGCCTGGAGTGCCTATCGATTCGAGCAGTACTTC
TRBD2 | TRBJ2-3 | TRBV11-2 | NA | CASSPLAGPDTQYF | TGTGCCAGCAGCCCACTAGCGGGCCCAGATACGCAGTATTTT
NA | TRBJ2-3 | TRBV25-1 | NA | CASSGADRGTDTQYF | TGTGCCAGCAGTGGGGCGGACAGAGGCACAGATACGCAGTATTTT
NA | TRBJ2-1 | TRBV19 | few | CASSTRGRELDEQFF | TGTGCCAGTAGTACCCGGGGGCGGGAGCTGGATGAGCAGTTCTTC
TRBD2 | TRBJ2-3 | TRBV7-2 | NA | CASSVRLAGRGDTQYF | TGTGCCAGCAGCGTAAGACTAGCGGGGAGAGGGGATACGCAGTATTTT
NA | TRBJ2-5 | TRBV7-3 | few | CASSLGTGYQETQYF | TGTGCCAGCAGCTTAGGTACAGGTTACCAAGAGACCCAGTACTTC
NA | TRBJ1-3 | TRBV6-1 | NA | CASSEFGRSGNTIYF | TGTGCCAGCAGTGAATTCGGCAGGTCTGGAAACACCATATATTTT
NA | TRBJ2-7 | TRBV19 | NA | CASSTGQYSYEQYF | TGTGCCAGTAGTACCGGACAGTACTCCTACGAGCAGTACTTC